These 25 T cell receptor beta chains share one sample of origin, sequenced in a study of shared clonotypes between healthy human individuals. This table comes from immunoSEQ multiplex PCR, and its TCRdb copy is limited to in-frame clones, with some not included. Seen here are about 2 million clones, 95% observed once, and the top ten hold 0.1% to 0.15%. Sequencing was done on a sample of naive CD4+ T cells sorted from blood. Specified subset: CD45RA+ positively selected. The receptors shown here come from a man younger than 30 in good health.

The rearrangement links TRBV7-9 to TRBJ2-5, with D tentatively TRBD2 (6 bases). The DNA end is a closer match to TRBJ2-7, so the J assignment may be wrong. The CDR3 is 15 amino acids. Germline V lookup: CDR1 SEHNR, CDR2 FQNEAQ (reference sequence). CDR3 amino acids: CASSWGVAVSYEQYF. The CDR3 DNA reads TGTGCCAGCAGCTGGGGGGTAGCGGTCTCCTACGAGCAGTACTTC.

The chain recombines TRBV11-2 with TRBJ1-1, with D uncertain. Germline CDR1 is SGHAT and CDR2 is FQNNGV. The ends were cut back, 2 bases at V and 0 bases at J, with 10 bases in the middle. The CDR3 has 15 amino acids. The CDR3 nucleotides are TGTGCCAGCAGCTTAAGAAGGGAGGTGAACACTGAAGCTTTCTTT. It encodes CASSLRREVNTEAFF.

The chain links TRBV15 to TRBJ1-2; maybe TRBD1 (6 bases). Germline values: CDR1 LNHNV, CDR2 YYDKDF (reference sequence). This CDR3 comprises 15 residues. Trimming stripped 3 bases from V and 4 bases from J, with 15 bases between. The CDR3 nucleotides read TGTGCCACCAGCAGGACAGGAACCGCCGGCTATGGCTACACCTTC. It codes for CATSRTGTAGYGYTF.

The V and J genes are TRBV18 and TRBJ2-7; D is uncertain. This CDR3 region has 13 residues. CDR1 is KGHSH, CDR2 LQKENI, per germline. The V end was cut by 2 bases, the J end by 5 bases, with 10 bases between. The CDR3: CASSPGGTNEQYF. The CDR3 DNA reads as TGTGCCAGCTCACCAGGTGGAACAAACGAGCAGTACTTC.

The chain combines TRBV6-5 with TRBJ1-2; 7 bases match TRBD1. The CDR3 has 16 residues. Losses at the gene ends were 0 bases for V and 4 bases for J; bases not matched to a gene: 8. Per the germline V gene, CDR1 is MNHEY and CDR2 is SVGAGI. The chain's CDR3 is CASSYSGTANSYGYTF. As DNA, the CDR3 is TGTGCCAGCAGTTACTCCGGGACAGCAAACTCCTATGGCTACACCTTC.

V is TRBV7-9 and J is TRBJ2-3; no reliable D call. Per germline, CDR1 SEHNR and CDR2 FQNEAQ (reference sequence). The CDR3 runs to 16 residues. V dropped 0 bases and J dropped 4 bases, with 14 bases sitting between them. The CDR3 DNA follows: TGTGCCAGCAGCTTAGCGTACCTGCCTGACCCAGATACGCAGTATTTT. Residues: CASSLAYLPDPDTQYF.

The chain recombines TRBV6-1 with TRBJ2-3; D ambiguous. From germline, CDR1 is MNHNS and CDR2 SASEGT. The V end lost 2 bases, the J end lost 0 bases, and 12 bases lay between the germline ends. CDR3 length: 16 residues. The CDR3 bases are TGTGCCAGCAGTGAACAGGCAGGATTTAGCACAGATACGCAGTATTTT. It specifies CASSEQAGFSTDTQYF.

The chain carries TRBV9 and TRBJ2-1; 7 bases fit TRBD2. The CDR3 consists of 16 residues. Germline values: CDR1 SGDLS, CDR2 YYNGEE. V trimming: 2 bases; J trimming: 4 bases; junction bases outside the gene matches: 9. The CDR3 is CASSVNPSGAYNEQFF. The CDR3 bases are TGTGCCAGCAGCGTTAACCCCAGCGGGGCGTACAATGAGCAGTTCTTC. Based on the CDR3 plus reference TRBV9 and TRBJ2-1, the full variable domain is DSGVTQTPKHLITATGQRVTLRCSPRSGDLSVYWYQQSLDQGLQFLIQYYNGEERAKGNILERFSAQQFPDLHSELNLSSLELGDSALYFCASSVNPSGAYNEQFFGPGTRLTVL.

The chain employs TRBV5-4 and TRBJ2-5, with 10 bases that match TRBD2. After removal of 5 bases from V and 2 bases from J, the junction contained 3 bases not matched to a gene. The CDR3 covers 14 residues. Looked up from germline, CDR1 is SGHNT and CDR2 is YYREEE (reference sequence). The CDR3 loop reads CASRQTSGQETQYF. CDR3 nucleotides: TGTGCCAGCAGGCAGACTAGCGGGCAAGAGACCCAGTACTTC.

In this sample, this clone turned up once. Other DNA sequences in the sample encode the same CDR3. The CDR3 protein is CASSLSRGGGTDTQYF. CDR3 nucleotides: TGTGCCAGCAGCTTAAGCCGGGGCGGGGGCACAGATACGCAGTATTTT. This sequence joins TRBV11-2 and TRBJ2-3, with D perhaps TRBD2 (6 bases). V dropped 2 bases and J dropped 1 base, with 13 bases sitting between them. This CDR3 is built from 16 residues. Looked up from germline, CDR1 is SGHAT and CDR2 is FQNNGV.

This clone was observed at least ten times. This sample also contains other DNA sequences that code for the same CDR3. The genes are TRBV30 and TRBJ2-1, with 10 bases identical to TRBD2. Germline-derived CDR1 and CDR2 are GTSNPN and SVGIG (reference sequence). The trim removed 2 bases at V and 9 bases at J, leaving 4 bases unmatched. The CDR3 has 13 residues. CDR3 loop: CAWSTGLASEQFF. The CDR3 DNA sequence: TGTGCCTGGAGTACGGGACTAGCGTCTGAGCAGTTCTTC.

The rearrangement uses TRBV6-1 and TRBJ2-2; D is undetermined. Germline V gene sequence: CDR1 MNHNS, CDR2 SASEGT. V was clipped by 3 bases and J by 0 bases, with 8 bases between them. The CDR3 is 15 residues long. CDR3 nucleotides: TGTGCCAGCAGTGAGAGGTTTACGAACACCGGGGAGCTGTTTTTT. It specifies CASSERFTNTGELFF.

In nucleotides, the CDR3 is TGTGCCAGCAGTTTATCCCCGGGGGGGCACAATGAGCAGTTCTTC. Translating gives CASSLSPGGHNEQFF. The V gene is TRBV27, the J gene TRBJ2-1, with 8 bases identical to TRBD2. V was clipped by 0 bases and J by 5 bases; unmatched bases: 3. Germline assignment: CDR1 MNHEY and CDR2 SMNVEV (reference sequence). CDR3 length: 15 amino acids.

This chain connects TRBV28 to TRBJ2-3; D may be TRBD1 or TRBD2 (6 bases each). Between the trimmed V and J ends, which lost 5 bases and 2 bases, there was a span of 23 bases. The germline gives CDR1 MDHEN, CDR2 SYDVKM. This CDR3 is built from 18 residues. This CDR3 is CASSPVTGAGRTTDTQYF. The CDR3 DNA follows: TGTGCCAGCAGTCCTGTGACGGGGGCAGGAAGGACCACAGATACGCAGTATTTT.

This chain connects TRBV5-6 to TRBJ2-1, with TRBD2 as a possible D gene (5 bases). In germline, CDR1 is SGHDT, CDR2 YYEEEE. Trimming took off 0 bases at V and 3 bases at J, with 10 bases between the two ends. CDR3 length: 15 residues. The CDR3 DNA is TGTGCCAGCAGCTTGGGCATCGGAGGCTACAATGAGCAGTTCTTC. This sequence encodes CASSLGIGGYNEQFF. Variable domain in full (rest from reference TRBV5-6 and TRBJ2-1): DAGVTQSPTHLIKTRGQQVTLRCSPKSGHDTVSWYQQALGQGPQFIFQYYEEEERQRGNFPDRFSGHQFPNYSSELNVNALLLGDSALYLCASSLGIGGYNEQFFGPGTRLTVL.

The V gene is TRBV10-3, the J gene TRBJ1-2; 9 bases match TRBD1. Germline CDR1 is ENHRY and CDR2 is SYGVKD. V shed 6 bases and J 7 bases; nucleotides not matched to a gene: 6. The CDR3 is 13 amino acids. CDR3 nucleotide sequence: TGTGCCATCAGAGGGGGACAGGGTCTTGGCTACACCTTC. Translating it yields CAIRGGQGLGYTF.

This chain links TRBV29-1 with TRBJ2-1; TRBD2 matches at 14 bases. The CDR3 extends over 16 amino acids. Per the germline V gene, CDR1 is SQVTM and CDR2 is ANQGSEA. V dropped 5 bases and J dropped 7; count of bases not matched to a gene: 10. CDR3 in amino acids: CSVWGLAGVPGNEQFF. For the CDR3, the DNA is TGCAGCGTTTGGGGACTAGCGGGAGTCCCAGGGAATGAGCAGTTCTTC.

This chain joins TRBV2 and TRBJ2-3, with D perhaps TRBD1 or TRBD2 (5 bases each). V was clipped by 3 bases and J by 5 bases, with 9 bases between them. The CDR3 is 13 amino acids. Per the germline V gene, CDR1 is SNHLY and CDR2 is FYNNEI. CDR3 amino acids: CASSEGPRDTQYF. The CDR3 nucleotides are TGTGCCAGCAGTGAGGGACCCAGAGATACGCAGTATTTT.

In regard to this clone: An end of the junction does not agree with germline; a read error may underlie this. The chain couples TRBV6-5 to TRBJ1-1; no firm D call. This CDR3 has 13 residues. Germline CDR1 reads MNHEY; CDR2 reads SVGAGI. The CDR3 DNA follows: TGTGCCAGCAGTTACCGGCGGGCCAGTGAGGTGAACTTT. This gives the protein CASSYRRASEVNF.

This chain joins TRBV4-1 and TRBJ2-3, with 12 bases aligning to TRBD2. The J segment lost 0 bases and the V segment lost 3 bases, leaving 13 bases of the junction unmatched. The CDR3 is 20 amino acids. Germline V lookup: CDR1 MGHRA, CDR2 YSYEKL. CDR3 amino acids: CASSHPRGGTSGLSTDTQYF. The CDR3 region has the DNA TGCGCCAGCAGCCACCCCAGGGGGGGGACTAGCGGGCTTAGCACAGATACGCAGTATTTT.

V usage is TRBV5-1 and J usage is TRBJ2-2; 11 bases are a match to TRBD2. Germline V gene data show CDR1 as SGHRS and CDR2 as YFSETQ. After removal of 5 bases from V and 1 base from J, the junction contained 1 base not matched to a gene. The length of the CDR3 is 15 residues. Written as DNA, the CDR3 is TGCGCCAGCAGGACTAGCGGGGTGAACACCGGGGAGCTGTTTTTT. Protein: CASRTSGVNTGELFF.

This CDR3 is CASTRQGGGYTF. Written as DNA, the CDR3 is TGTGCCAGCACCCGACAGGGCGGTGGCTACACCTTC. The chain is built from TRBV6-6 and TRBJ1-2; TRBD1 aligns across 7 bases. With 7 bases clipped from V and 7 bases from J, the junction kept 6 bases outside the gene matches. The germline V gene has CDR1 MNHNY and CDR2 SVGAGI (reference sequence). The CDR3 is made up of 12 amino acids.

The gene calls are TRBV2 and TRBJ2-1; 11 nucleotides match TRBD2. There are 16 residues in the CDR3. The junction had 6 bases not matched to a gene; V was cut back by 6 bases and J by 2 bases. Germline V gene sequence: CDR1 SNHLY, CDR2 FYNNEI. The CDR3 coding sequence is TGTGCCAGCAGATTCTCGGGACTAGCGGCCTACAATGAGCAGTTCTTC. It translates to CASRFSGLAAYNEQFF.

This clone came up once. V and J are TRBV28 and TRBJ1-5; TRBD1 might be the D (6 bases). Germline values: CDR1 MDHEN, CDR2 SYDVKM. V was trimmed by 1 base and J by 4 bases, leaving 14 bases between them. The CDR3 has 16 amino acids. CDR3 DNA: TGTGCCAGCAGTTTATTCGGCTCGACAGGAAATCAGCCCCAGCATTTT. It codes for CASSLFGSTGNQPQHF.

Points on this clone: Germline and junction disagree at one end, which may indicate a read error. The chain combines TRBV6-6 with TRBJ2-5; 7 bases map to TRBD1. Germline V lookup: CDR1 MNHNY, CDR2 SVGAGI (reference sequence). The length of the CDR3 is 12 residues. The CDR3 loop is CASAGGRETRYF. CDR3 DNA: TGTGCCAGCGCAGGGGGTAGGGAGACCCGGTACTTC.